The TCR beta chain described here comes from a study of T cell changes during pregnancy in multiple sclerosis. Here immunoSEQ multiplex PCR was the method, and the copy in TCRdb shows in-frame clones only, minus some. The data contain about 40,000 clones, roughly 94% of them singletons. This TCR was recovered from a female donor with multiple sclerosis, enrolled in a pregnancy study. The specimen was peripheral blood, collected in the third trimester of pregnancy.

The CDR3 nucleotides are TGTGCCAGCAGTTACACTCAGGCCTCCTACAATGAGCAGTTCTTC. Protein sequence: CASSYTQASYNEQFF. The chain joins TRBV6-6 to TRBJ2-1, with D hard to call. V was pared by 2 bases and J by 0 bases, with 8 bases between. This CDR3 is built from 15 residues. Germline V CDR1 and CDR2: MNHNY, SVGAGI (reference sequence).